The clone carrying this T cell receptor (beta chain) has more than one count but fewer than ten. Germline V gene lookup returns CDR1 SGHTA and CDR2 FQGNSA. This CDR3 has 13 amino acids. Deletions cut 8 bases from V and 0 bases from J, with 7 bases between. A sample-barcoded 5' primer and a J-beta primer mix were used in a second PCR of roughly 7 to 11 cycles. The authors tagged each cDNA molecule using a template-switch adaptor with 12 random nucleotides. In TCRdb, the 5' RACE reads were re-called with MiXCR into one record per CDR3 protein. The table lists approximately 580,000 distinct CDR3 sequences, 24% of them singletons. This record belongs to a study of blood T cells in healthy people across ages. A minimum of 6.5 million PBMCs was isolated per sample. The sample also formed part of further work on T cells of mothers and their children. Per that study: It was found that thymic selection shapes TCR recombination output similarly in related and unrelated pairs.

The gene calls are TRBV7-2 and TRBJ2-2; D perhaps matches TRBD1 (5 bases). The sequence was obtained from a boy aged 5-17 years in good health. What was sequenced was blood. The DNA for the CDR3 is TGTGCCAGCCAGACAGCGAACACCGGGGAGCTGTTTTTT. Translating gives CASQTANTGELFF.